This T cell receptor beta chain was sequenced during a study of CD8+ T cells in alopecia areata (dated by TCRdb to the late 2010s). Notes on the research overall: Treated patients were enrolled in an open-label pilot trial of oral tofacitinib at 5 to 10 mg twice daily for moderate-to-severe alopecia areata. Tofacitinib was administered for 6 to 18 months, and 6 months of follow-up off drug were then conducted to assess delayed response and recurrence. Disease severity in treated patients was measured with the SALT score, which quantifies the percentage of affected scalp surface area. The study used high-throughput TCRbeta sequencing to examine T cell clonal expansion in alopecia areata, in both the C3H/HeJ mouse model and human patients. Scalp tissue and sorted CD4+ and CD8+ peripheral blood T cells from patchy and totalis/universalis alopecia areata patients and from healthy controls were covered by human TCRbeta sequencing. Biopsies were taken from tofacitinib-treated patients at baseline and again at 4 and 24 weeks into treatment, and several of those patients also had a later scalp biopsy. Scalp clonality was compared among normal scalp (n=4), patchy alopecia areata scalp (n=8), and alopecia totalis/universalis scalp (n=8). RNA came from the PAXgene miRNA kit for fixed scalp, the miRNeasy kit for PBMCs, and the RNeasy kit for mouse skin. TCRbeta CDR3 regions were amplified by immunoSEQ multiplex PCR using 35 Vbeta forward and 13 Jbeta reverse primers.

Results and caveats for the whole study, not just this receptor: Compared with mice, TCR sequences shared between patients were less clear, possibly partly because of HLA diversity across the patient population. Higher clonality and more expanded CD8+ clones were observed in lesional scalp than in normal scalp, particularly in alopecia totalis/universalis, a finding suggestive of antigenic drive. Unlike mouse skin, where gammadelta T cells dominate, normal human skin contains resident alphabeta T cells that get sequenced too, which complicates analysis of the scalp TCR repertoire. The treated cohort was small, with a single nonresponder, so links between baseline CD8+ expansion and response need larger studies. Many expanded lesional clones were found to persist in scalp and blood during tofacitinib treatment, and relapse after treatment cessation may be partly explained by this persistence. Tofacitinib significantly lowered scalp clonality and the number of expanded CD8+ clones among the top 100 scalp clones.

Taken with the paper, the label for time point translates to: more than 3 weeks on oral tofacitinib. Taken with the paper, the label for treatment or condition translates to: oral pan-JAK inhibitor, 5-10 mg twice daily. Lesional scalp punch biopsies and peripheral blood were collected from alopecia areata patients. PBMCs were isolated by density centrifugation and stained for CD3, CD4 and CD8, after which CD4+ and CD8+ T cells were sorted on a FACSAria. Spanning cysteine to phenylalanine, the CDR3 consists of 14 amino acids. The CDR3 DNA has 42 bases and is translated from base 1. Trimming removed 7 bases from V and 7 bases from J; the gene matches leave 4 bases unexplained. As encoded in the germline V gene (reference sequence), CDR1 is MNHNY while CDR2 is SVGAGI. Comment on this clone: The specificity of this receptor is unknown. No base qualities exist here, and no much larger clone lies one base off it.

Library preparation used the immunoSEQ multiplex PCR assay. To provide template for TCR sequencing, every sample had RNA extracted and reverse transcribed into cDNA. SuperScript III was used for first-strand cDNA synthesis, primed with a 2:1 mix of oligo-dT and random hexamers. A synthetic immune receptor repertoire was used to gauge amplification bias, and whatever bias remained was removed computationally. For the original study's pipeline: Raw reads were preprocessed to remove errors, and CDR3 was defined according to IMGT conventions as the region from the conserved cysteine to phenylalanine. Clonality was computed by normalizing Shannon entropy by log2 of the number of productive unique TCRs and subtracting the result from 1. Whether scalp clones were CD4 or CD8 was inferred by matching scalp TCRbeta sequences against CD4 and CD8 repertoires sorted from blood. What TCRdb holds here is the immuneACCESS table cut down to in-frame rearrangements. Part of the clones is not present; checked against another copy, under half of the missing clones reflect an unresolved V gene, and the others are unexplained. The V and J calls and clone size come from that table; D and trimming were worked out from the DNA. The sample contains 200,000 to 250,000 clones, under 70% of them found a single time. Clones ranked in the top ten supply more than 3.5% of the sample.

Sequencing used CD4+ T cells sorted from blood, obtained at week 4, from a patient treated with tofacitinib. The receptor's source is a human donor with alopecia areata. Here the chain combines TRBV6-6 and TRBJ1-6; 10 junctional bases match TRBD1. The DNA sequence reads TGTGCCAGCACGACAGGGGGCGAGAATTCACCCCTCCACTTT. This encodes CASTTGGENSPLHF.